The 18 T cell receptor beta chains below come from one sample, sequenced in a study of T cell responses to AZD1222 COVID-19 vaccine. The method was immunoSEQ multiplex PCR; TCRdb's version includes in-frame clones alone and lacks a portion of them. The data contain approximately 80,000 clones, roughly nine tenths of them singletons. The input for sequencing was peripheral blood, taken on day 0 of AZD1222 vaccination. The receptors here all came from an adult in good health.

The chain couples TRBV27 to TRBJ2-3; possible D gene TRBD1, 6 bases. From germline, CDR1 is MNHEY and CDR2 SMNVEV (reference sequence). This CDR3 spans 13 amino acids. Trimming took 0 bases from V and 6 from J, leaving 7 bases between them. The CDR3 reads CASSLSQGDTQYF. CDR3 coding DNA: TGTGCCAGCAGTTTATCGCAGGGGGATACGCAGTATTTT.

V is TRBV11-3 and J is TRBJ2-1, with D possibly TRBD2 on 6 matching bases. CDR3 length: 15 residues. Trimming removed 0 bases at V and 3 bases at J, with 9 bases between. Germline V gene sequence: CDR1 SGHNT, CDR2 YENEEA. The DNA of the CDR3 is TGTGCCAGCAGCTTAGAGGACGGGAGCTACAATGAGCAGTTCTTC. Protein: CASSLEDGSYNEQFF.

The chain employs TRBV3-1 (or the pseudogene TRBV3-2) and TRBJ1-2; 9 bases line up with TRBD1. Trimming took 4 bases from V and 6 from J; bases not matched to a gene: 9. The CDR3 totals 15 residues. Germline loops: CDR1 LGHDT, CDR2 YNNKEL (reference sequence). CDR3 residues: CASSPLTGGSDGYTF. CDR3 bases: TGTGCCAGCAGCCCCCTGACAGGGGGTTCTGATGGCTACACCTTC.

CDR3 coding DNA: TGTGCCAGCAGCTTCGGACAGAAGGACTACGAGCAGTACTTC. Translated: CASSFGQKDYEQYF. This chain joins TRBV11-3 and TRBJ2-7, with D possibly TRBD1 on 6 matching bases. The CDR3 covers 14 residues. With 3 bases removed from V and 3 bases from J, the gap between germline ends came to 12 bases. Germline loops: CDR1 SGHNT, CDR2 YENEEA.

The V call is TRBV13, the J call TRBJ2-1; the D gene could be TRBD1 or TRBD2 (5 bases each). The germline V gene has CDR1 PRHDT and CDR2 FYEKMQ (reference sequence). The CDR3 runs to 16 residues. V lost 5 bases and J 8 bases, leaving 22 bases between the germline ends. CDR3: CASSQWGRDPIDEQFF. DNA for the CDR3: TGTGCCAGCAGCCAATGGGGTCGGGACCCTATAGATGAGCAGTTCTTC.

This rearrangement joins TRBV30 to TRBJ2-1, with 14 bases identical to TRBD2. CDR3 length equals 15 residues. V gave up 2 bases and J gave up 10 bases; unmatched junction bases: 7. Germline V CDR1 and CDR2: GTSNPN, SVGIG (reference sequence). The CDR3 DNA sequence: TGTGCCTGGAGTCGAAAGGGACTAGCGGGAGCCGAGCAGTTCTTC. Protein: CAWSRKGLAGAEQFF.

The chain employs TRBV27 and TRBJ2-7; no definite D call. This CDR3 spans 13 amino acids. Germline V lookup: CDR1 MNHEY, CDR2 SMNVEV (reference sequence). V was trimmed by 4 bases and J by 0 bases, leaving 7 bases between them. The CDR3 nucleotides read TGTGCCAGCAGTTGGCGGTCCTCCTACGAGCAGTACTTC. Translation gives CASSWRSSYEQYF.

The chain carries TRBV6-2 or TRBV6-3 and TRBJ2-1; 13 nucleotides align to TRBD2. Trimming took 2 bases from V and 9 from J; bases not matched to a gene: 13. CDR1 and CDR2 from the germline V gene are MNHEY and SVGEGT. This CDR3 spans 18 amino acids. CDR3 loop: CASSYQTSGRAPLGEQFF. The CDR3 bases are TGTGCCAGCAGTTACCAAACTAGCGGGAGGGCCCCCCTCGGTGAGCAGTTCTTC.

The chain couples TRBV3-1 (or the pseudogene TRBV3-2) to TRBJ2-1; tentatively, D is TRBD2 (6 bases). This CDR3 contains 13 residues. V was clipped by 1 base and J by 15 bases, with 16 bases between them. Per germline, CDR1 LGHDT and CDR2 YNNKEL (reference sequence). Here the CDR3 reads CASSQGGETEGFF. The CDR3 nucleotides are TGTGCCAGCAGCCAAGGGGGGGAGACGGAGGGGTTCTTC.

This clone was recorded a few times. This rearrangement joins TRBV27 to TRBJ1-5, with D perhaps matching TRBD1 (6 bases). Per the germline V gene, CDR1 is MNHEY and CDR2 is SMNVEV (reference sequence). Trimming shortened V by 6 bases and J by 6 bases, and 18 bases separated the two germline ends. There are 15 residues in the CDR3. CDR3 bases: TGTGCCAGCAGCTCTACAGGGTTTTTGGGTCAGCCCCAGCATTTT. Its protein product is CASSSTGFLGQPQHF.

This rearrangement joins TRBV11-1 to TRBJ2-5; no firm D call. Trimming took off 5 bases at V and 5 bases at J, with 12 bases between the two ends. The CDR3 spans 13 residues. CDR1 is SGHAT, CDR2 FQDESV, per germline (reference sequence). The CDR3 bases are TGTGCCAGCAGCCCAAGACAACGGGAGACCCAGTACTTC. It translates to CASSPRQRETQYF.

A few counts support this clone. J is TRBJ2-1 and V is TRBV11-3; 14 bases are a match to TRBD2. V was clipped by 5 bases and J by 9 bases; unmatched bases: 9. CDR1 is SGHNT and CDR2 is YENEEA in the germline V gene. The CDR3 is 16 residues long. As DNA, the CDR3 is TGTGCCAGCAGCGCCACCGGGACTAGCGGGAGTGGTGAGCAGTTCTTC. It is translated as CASSATGTSGSGEQFF.

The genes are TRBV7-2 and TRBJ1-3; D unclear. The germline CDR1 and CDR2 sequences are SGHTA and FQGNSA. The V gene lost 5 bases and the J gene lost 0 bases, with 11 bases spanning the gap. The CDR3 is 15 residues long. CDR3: CASSVTGTSGNTIYF. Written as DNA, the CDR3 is TGTGCCAGCAGCGTGACTGGTACCTCTGGAAACACCATATATTTT.

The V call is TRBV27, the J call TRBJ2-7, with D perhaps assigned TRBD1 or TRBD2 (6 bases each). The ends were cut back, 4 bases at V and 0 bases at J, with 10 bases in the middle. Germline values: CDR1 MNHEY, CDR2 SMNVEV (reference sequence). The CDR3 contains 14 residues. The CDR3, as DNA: TGTGCCAGCAGTTCCAGGGGACTCTCCTACGAGCAGTACTTC. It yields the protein CASSSRGLSYEQYF.

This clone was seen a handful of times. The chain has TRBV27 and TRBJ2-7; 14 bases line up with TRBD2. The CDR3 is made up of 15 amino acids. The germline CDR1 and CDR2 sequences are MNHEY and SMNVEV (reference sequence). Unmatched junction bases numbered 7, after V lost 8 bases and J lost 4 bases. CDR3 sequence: CASSGTSGSQYEQYF. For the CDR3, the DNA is TGTGCCAGCTCCGGGACTAGCGGGAGTCAGTACGAGCAGTACTTC.

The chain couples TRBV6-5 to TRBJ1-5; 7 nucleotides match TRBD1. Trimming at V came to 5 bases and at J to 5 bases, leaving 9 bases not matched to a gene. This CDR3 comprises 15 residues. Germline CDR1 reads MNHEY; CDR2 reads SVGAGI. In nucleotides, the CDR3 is TGTGCCAGCAGTCCCGGGGAGGGGGCACATCAGCCCCAGCATTTT. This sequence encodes CASSPGEGAHQPQHF.

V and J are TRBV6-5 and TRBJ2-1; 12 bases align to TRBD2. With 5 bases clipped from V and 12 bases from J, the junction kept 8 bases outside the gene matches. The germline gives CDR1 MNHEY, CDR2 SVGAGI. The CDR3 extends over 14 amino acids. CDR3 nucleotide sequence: TGTGCCAGCAGTCATACTAGCGGGAGGCCGGGGCAGTTCTTC. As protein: CASSHTSGRPGQFF.

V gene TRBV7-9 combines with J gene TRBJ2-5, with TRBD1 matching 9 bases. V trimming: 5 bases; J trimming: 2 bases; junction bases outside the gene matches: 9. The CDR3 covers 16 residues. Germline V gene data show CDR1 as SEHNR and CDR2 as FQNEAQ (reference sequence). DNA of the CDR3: TGTGCCAGCAGCCGGTCGGACAGGGGTTCGCAAGAGACCCAGTACTTC. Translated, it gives CASSRSDRGSQETQYF.